This passage covers 26 T cell receptor beta chains from one sample sequenced in a study of OX40 agonist ivuxolimab in advanced cancers. Only in-frame clones appear in the TCRdb table, and some are missing; sequencing was by immunoSEQ multiplex PCR. This table has roughly 53,000 clones, approximately 93% appearing once. This sample comprised CD4+ or CD8+ T cells sorted from blood, obtained in a trial of the OX40 agonist ivuxolimab. The receptor set was obtained from an adult with an advanced solid tumor such as melanoma, head and neck, liver or kidney cancer.

V is TRBV13 and J is TRBJ2-1, with D unclear. V was cut by 3 bases and J by 8 bases, with 5 bases left in between. Germline V gives CDR1 PRHDT, CDR2 FYEKMQ (reference sequence). The CDR3 is 11 residues long. This CDR3 is CASSFLDEQFF. DNA for the CDR3: TGTGCCAGCAGCTTTCTTGATGAGCAGTTCTTC.

The chain recombines TRBV28 with TRBJ1-5, with D unresolved. Between the trimmed V and J ends, which lost 2 bases and 1 base, there was a span of 6 bases. This CDR3 has 14 residues. CDR1 MDHEN and CDR2 SYDVKM come from the germline V gene. This chain's CDR3 is CASSLPGSNQPQHF. The DNA for the CDR3 is TGTGCCAGCAGTTTACCGGGCAGCAATCAGCCCCAGCATTTT.

V and J are TRBV4-1 and TRBJ2-7; 12 nucleotides line up with TRBD2. V shed 1 base, J shed 3 bases, and the junction held 4 bases outside the gene matches. Germline CDR1 MGHRA, CDR2 YSYEKL. The CDR3 contains 16 residues. The CDR3 protein is CASSQVPTSGSYEQYF. CDR3 sequence (DNA): TGCGCCAGCAGCCAAGTGCCGACTAGCGGGAGCTACGAGCAGTACTTC.

J is TRBJ2-1 and V is TRBV29-1; possible D gene TRBD1, 6 bases. This CDR3 is built from 11 residues. Germline-derived CDR1 and CDR2 are SQVTM and ANQGSEA. V lost 6 bases, J lost 7 bases, and 10 bases lay in between. The CDR3 here is CSVGQGNEQFF. The CDR3 DNA reads as TGCAGCGTCGGTCAGGGGAATGAGCAGTTCTTC.

The genes are TRBV4-3 and TRBJ2-7; 10 nucleotides agree with TRBD2. There are 19 residues in the CDR3. The V gene's germline CDR1 is LGHNA and CDR2 YSLEER. V dropped 2 bases and J dropped 7; count of bases not matched to a gene: 20. In DNA form, the CDR3 reads TGCGCCAGCAGCCAACTAATAATCGGCCTAGCGGGAGATAGAGAAGAGCAGTACTTC. This encodes CASSQLIIGLAGDREEQYF.

This sequence joins TRBV5-6 and TRBJ2-7, with 8 bases aligning to TRBD1. Germline V CDR1 and CDR2: SGHDT, YYEEEE. The CDR3 totals 13 residues. Losses at the gene ends were 2 bases for V and 7 bases for J; bases not matched to a gene: 5. This chain's CDR3 is CASSFGQGAEQYF. The CDR3 nucleotides are TGTGCCAGCAGCTTTGGGCAGGGGGCAGAGCAGTACTTC.

The rearrangement uses TRBV28 and TRBJ2-2; D gene ambiguous. The CDR3 contains 13 residues. CDR1 MDHEN and CDR2 SYDVKM come from the germline V gene. V was shortened by 5 bases and J by 6 bases, with 10 bases between the two germline ends. The CDR3 here is CASSALVSGELFF. In nucleotides, the CDR3 is TGTGCCAGCAGTGCCTTAGTCTCCGGGGAGCTGTTTTTT.

The table lists this clone with a few counts. The genes are TRBV5-6 and TRBJ1-2; 8 nucleotides match TRBD1. V was clipped by 2 bases and J by 5 bases; unmatched bases: 5. Germline values: CDR1 SGHDT, CDR2 YYEEEE. This CDR3 spans 14 amino acids. The CDR3 sequence is CASSFGQGVYGYTF. As DNA, the CDR3 is TGTGCCAGCAGCTTTGGACAGGGAGTATATGGCTACACCTTC.

In its sample, this clone was seen once. V gene TRBV7-6 combines with J gene TRBJ2-1; TRBD2 aligns across 10 bases. The CDR3 extends over 16 amino acids. The germline CDR1 and CDR2 sequences are SGHVS and FNYEAQ. Trimming removed 5 bases from V and 8 bases from J; junction bases left unmatched: 12. This CDR3 reads CASSPFRAGGQYEQFF. The CDR3 region has the DNA TGTGCCAGCAGCCCCTTCAGAGCGGGAGGGCAGTATGAGCAGTTCTTC.

This clone showed up just once. This chain connects TRBV7-2 to TRBJ2-7; TRBD2 agrees at 14 bases. The J segment lost 3 bases and the V segment lost 3 bases, leaving 10 bases of the junction unmatched. Looked up from germline, CDR1 is SGHTA and CDR2 is FQGNSA. CDR3 size: 18 residues. CDR3 coding DNA: TGTGCCAGCAGCTTCTCAGTCCGACTAGCGGGAGGGCTCTACGAGCAGTACTTC. Its protein product is CASSFSVRLAGGLYEQYF.

The chain has TRBV9 and TRBJ2-5; possible D gene TRBD1, 5 bases. V was trimmed by 0 bases and J by 5 bases, leaving 11 bases between them. CDR1 and CDR2 (germline): SGDLS, YYNGEE. There are 14 residues in the CDR3. The CDR3 DNA is TGTGCCAGCAGCGTAGGCAGTGGGGCTGAGACCCAGTACTTC. It specifies CASSVGSGAETQYF.

This chain connects TRBV4-1 to TRBJ2-7; D remains unclear. The CDR3 totals 13 residues. Germline CDR1 and CDR2: MGHRA and YSYEKL. Trimming shortened V by 0 bases and J by 2 bases, and 5 bases separated the two germline ends. The CDR3 DNA sequence: TGCGCCAGCAGCCAAGATGGCCCCTACGAGCAGTACTTC. Translating gives CASSQDGPYEQYF.

The chain combines TRBV30 with TRBJ2-3; 7 positions agree with TRBD2. The CDR3 totals 16 residues. V lost 2 bases and J lost 2; bases outside the gene matches: 10. Per germline, CDR1 GTSNPN and CDR2 SVGIG (reference sequence). The CDR3 DNA reads TGTGCCTGGAGTTTCAACGTCCGGGGGGACACAGATACGCAGTATTTT. Its protein product is CAWSFNVRGDTDTQYF. The full variable domain, rest sourced from reference TRBV30 and TRBJ2-3, is SQTIHQWPATLVQPVGSPLSLECTVEGTSNPNLYWYRQAAGRGLQLLFYSVGIGQISSEVPQNLSASRPQDRQFILSSKKLLLSDSGFYLCAWSFNVRGDTDTQYFGPGTRLTVL.

The chain joins TRBV9 to TRBJ2-1, with no clear D. The CDR3 is made up of 15 amino acids. Trimming stripped 0 bases from V and 6 bases from J, with 13 bases between. Germline V gene sequence: CDR1 SGDLS, CDR2 YYNGEE. The CDR3 DNA sequence: TGTGCCAGCAGCGTAGAGGGATCGATAAGCAATGAGCAGTTCTTC. It yields the protein CASSVEGSISNEQFF.

This clone was picked up a small number of times. J is TRBJ1-2 and V is TRBV7-6; 8 bases agree with TRBD1. The germline V gene has CDR1 SGHVS and CDR2 FNYEAQ. V was pared by 5 bases and J by 6 bases, with 11 bases of the junction left unmatched. The CDR3 sequence is 15 residues long. The CDR3 DNA is TGTGCCAGCAGCGCAGCAGTGGGACAGGTTCATGGCTACACCTTC. This sequence encodes CASSAAVGQVHGYTF. Variable domain in full (rest from reference TRBV7-6 and TRBJ1-2): GAGVSQSPRYKVTKRGQDVALRCDPISGHVSLYWYRQALGQGPEFLTYFNYEAQQDKSGLPNDRFSAERPEGSISTLTIQRTEQRDSAMYRCASSAAVGQVHGYTFGSGTRLTVV.

This clone was seen a few times. The chain joins TRBV7-9 to TRBJ1-1; no clear D. CDR3 length: 14 residues. V lost 5 bases to trimming and J lost 3 bases, with 13 bases between them. CDR1 is SEHNR, CDR2 FQNEAQ, per germline (reference sequence). CDR3 coding DNA: TGTGCCAGCAGCCCCGTTAAGTCCGACACTGAAGCTTTCTTT. Translated, it gives CASSPVKSDTEAFF.

V gene TRBV5-6 combines with J gene TRBJ2-5; 8 nucleotides match TRBD1. V lost 4 bases and J lost 1; bases outside the gene matches: 9. Germline CDR1 reads SGHDT; CDR2 reads YYEEEE. CDR3 length: 16 residues. The CDR3 here is CASSILATGAQETQYF. DNA of the CDR3: TGTGCCAGCAGCATTCTGGCGACAGGGGCCCAAGAGACCCAGTACTTC.

V is TRBV4-3 and J is TRBJ2-7; D unresolved. Germline V gene data show CDR1 as LGHNA and CDR2 as YSLEER. This CDR3 spans 15 amino acids. V gave up 0 bases and J gave up 2 bases, with 11 bases separating them. This CDR3 reads CASSQDPRVTYEQYF. CDR3 DNA sequence: TGCGCCAGCAGCCAAGATCCACGGGTGACCTACGAGCAGTACTTC.

This chain uses TRBV9 with TRBJ1-5; no reliable D call. The CDR3 covers 14 residues. V lost 4 bases and J lost 1, with 9 bases in between. CDR1 is SGDLS, CDR2 YYNGEE, per germline. CDR3 protein: CASSPPGSNQPQHF. DNA of the CDR3: TGTGCCAGCAGCCCCCCCGGGAGCAATCAGCCCCAGCATTTT.

This rearrangement joins TRBV23-1 to TRBJ2-7, with D unclear. TRBV23-1 is identified as an open reading frame with a role that is uncertain. This CDR3 spans 11 amino acids. V lost 7 bases and J 4 bases, leaving 8 bases between the germline ends. As DNA, the CDR3 is TGCGCCAGCACCTACGCTTACGAGCAGTACTTC. It yields the protein CASTYAYEQYF.

This rearrangement joins TRBV29-1 to TRBJ2-7, with D perhaps TRBD2 (5 bases). V lost 6 bases and J 6 bases, leaving 12 bases between the germline ends. Germline V gene data show CDR1 as SQVTM and CDR2 as ANQGSEA. The CDR3 is 11 residues long. The CDR3 region has the DNA TGCAGCGTAATAGAGGGTCTCGAGCAGTACTTC. Protein product: CSVIEGLEQYF.

The sample holds one count of this clone. The J gene is TRBJ2-3, the V gene TRBV9, with D perhaps TRBD1 (6 bases). The CDR3 totals 13 residues. The germline CDR1 and CDR2 sequences are SGDLS and YYNGEE. V lost 5 bases to trimming and J lost 5 bases, with 12 bases between them. The chain's CDR3 is CASSDSGEDTQYF. CDR3 DNA sequence: TGTGCCAGCAGTGACTCAGGGGAAGATACGCAGTATTTT.

The chain is built from TRBV10-3 and TRBJ2-7, with D uncertain. Germline lookup yields CDR1 ENHRY and CDR2 SYGVKD. The V end was cut by 3 bases, the J end by 6 bases, with 18 bases between. The CDR3 has 15 amino acids. The CDR3 sequence: CAISESLRKPGEQYF. The CDR3 nucleotides read TGTGCCATCAGTGAAAGTCTGAGGAAACCGGGCGAGCAGTACTTC.

This clone was detected once. The rearrangement uses TRBV27 and TRBJ2-7, with 9 bases matching TRBD1. The germline CDR1 and CDR2 sequences are MNHEY and SMNVEV (reference sequence). The CDR3 length is 15 residues. Unmatched junction bases numbered 5, after V lost 3 bases and J lost 2 bases. In nucleotides, the CDR3 is TGTGCCAGCAGTTTCGAGGACAGGGGTCCCTACGAGCAGTACTTC. This codes for CASSFEDRGPYEQYF.

This clone occurred a few times. The chain couples TRBV7-8 to TRBJ1-4; 7 positions agree with TRBD1. CDR3 length: 16 residues. V lost 4 bases and J lost 0; bases outside the gene matches: 5. CDR1 and CDR2 from the germline V gene are SGHVS and FQNEAQ. CDR3 residues: CASSYQTGPTNEKLFF. CDR3 nucleotides: TGTGCCAGCAGCTACCAGACAGGGCCAACTAATGAAAAACTGTTTTTT.

The rearrangement links TRBV14 to TRBJ1-2; D call uncertain. With 1 base removed from V and 1 base from J, the gap between germline ends came to 10 bases. Germline CDR1 SGHDN, CDR2 FVKESK. This CDR3 contains 15 residues. Here the CDR3 reads CASSQGVGFNYGYTF. CDR3 sequence (DNA): TGTGCCAGCAGCCAAGGGGTCGGTTTTAACTATGGCTACACCTTC. The variable domain in full, completed from reference TRBV14 and TRBJ1-2, reads EAGVTQFPSHSVIEKGQTVTLRCDPISGHDNLYWYRRVMGKEIKFLLHFVKESKQDESGMPNNRFLAERTGGTYSTLKVQPAELEDSGVYFCASSQGVGFNYGYTFGSGTRLTVV.